This TCR beta chain was profiled in a study of blood T cell repertoires in COVID-19. About the research overall: Samples taken during acute and convalescent COVID-19 were collected in the United States, Italy and Spain. From T cells, B-cell-depleted T cells, or PBMCs came the material, which was cDNA or gDNA.

This CDR3 is built from 14 residues. Germline trimming cut 4 bases from V and 6 bases from J; bases unmatched to any gene: 6. Germline CDR1 and CDR2: ENHRY and SYGVKD. Per the study methods: It was from reference gene primer amplification that nucleated cell counts were estimated. The table came from immunoSEQ multiplex PCR; TCRdb's copy has only in-frame clones and leaves some out. V, J and clone size derive from that table, while D and trimming were established from the DNA sequence. Of 160,000 or so clones detected, approximately 79% appear once; the ten largest clones hold 8.1%. The sequencing sample was made of peripheral blood. The source is a woman aged 60-75 years with COVID-19, enrolled during active disease. The chain uses TRBV10-3 and TRBJ2-7; 10 nucleotides agree with TRBD2. The CDR3 DNA sequence: TGTGCCATCAGTGGCCTAGCGGGAGCGGGCGAGCAGTACTTC. As protein: CAISGLAGAGEQYF.